The present TCR beta chain was sequenced within a study of regulatory T cells in long-lasting Graves disease. Whole-study findings and limits: More public clonotypes were shared by persistent patients (2,741) than by new patients (roughly 910).

The time point: newly diagnosed GD, antithyroid drugs for less than 3 months. The TCR library was made from RNA extracted from PBMCs. This clonotype was counted at least ten times. The antigen is undetermined. Arm-PCR of CDR3 regions and iRepertoire HTBI primers were the basis on which TCR beta libraries were built. TCRdb passed the multiplex PCR reads through MiXCR, listing each CDR3 protein once. The sample carries approximately 270,000 distinct CDR3 sequences, 15% to 20% recorded once. CDR3 length: 14 amino acids. Germline values: CDR1 SGHDT, CDR2 YYEEEE. The J segment lost 5 bases and the V segment lost 3 bases, leaving 8 bases of the junction unmatched. The data were also submitted as part of a second study, on T cells in Graves' hyperthyroidism and ophthalmopathy. That paper adds: Diagnostic assessment was based on clinical symptoms, serum thyroxine and TRAb, thyroid ultrasound and orbital computed tomography.

The gene calls are TRBV5-6 and TRBJ2-7; TRBD1 matches 7 bases. The source of this sequence is a woman aged 25 to 39 with Graves disease. The sample here was peripheral blood mononuclear cells (PBMCs), taken at new diagnosis, from a patient treated with antithyroid drugs. The CDR3 here is CASSYLTGFNEQYF. CDR3 nucleotides: TGTGCCAGCAGCTACCTGACAGGGTTTAACGAGCAGTACTTC.